The source of this T cell receptor beta chain is a study of blood T cell repertoires in COVID-19. Study information: COVID-19 samples from acute and convalescent phases originated in the United States, Italy and Spain. PBMCs, B-cell-depleted T cells, or T cells were the source of the cDNA or gDNA that made up the material.

With 3 bases clipped from V and 2 bases from J, the junction kept 9 bases outside the gene matches. CDR3 length: 19 amino acids. Looked up from germline, CDR1 is SGHNT and CDR2 is YYREEE (reference sequence). Authors' analysis steps: Quantification of nucleated cells was approximated via reference gene primer amplification. The method was immunoSEQ multiplex PCR; TCRdb's version includes in-frame clones alone and lacks a portion of them. V, J and clone size are taken as reported in that table, and D and trimming were inferred from the DNA itself. The sample holds 140,000 to 150,000 clones, approximately 80% seen once.

Sequenced material: peripheral blood. This sequence was found in a man aged 65-85 years who had recovered from COVID-19. The genes are TRBV5-4 and TRBJ2-1; 15 nucleotides line up with TRBD2. The CDR3 loop reads CASSSRTSGRGDTYNEQFF. CDR3 DNA sequence: TGTGCCAGCAGCTCGCGGACTAGCGGGAGGGGGGATACCTACAATGAGCAGTTCTTC.